This TCR beta chain stems from a study of blood T cell repertoires in COVID-19. The CDR3 contains 15 residues. Here immunoSEQ multiplex PCR was the method, and the copy in TCRdb shows in-frame clones only, minus some. In the table there are about 250,000 clones, 85% to 90% of which are singletons. The specimen sequenced was peripheral blood. The source is a man aged 25-40 years with acute or convalescent COVID-19. The chain uses TRBV21-1 and TRBJ1-4. TRBV21-1 is a pseudogene locus. CDR3 residues: CASSKERGGDEKLFF. CDR3 nucleotide sequence: TGTGCCAGCAGCAAAGAACGGGGGGGAGACGAAAAACTGTTTTTT.